The 27 T cell receptor beta chains presented below share a single source sample, sequenced in a study of T cell repertoires in cytomegalovirus infection. These receptors are not linked to any known antigen. TCRdb used MiXCR to reprocess the reads, holding one entry per CDR3 protein. The sample yields roughly 920,000 distinct CDR3 sequences, roughly 30% seen once. The material was cultured CD8+ T cells from PBMCs, obtained from culture after CMV antigen stimulation. These TCRs come from a human donor in good health (CMV status not recorded). Some clones in this sample may be carry-over from other donors' samples.

This clonotype was detected only once. A read error is possible here, since a much larger clone lies one base away. The chain uses TRBV7-3 and TRBJ1-2; 7 positions agree with TRBD1. The CDR3 contains 14 residues. Germline lookup yields CDR1 SGHTA and CDR2 FQGTGA. In DNA form, the CDR3 reads TGTGCCAACAGCTTCCTAGACAGGGACTATGGCTACACCTTC. It is translated as CANSFLDRDYGYTF.

The sample holds many counts of this clonotype. The chain uses TRBV7-9 and TRBJ2-1, with 13 bases fitting TRBD2. The V gene end was trimmed by 5 bases and the J gene end by 10 bases; junction bases not matched to a gene: 8. The germline gives CDR1 SEHNR, CDR2 FQNEAQ (reference sequence). This CDR3 has 15 amino acids. The DNA for the CDR3 is TGTGCCAGCAGCGACACTAGCGGGGGGGCCCCCGAGCAGTTCTTC. This sequence encodes CASSDTSGGAPEQFF.

This clonotype has a handful of counts. CDR3 DNA sequence: TGTGCCACCAGTGATTTGCCGACTAGCGGGGGGGTGGAGCTGTTTTTT. Translation: CATSDLPTSGGVELFF. V and J are TRBV24-1 and TRBJ2-2; 14 nucleotides align to TRBD2. J lost 10 bases, V lost 0 bases, and 3 bases had no gene match. This CDR3 spans 16 amino acids. Germline V gives CDR1 KGHDR, CDR2 SFDVKD.

The chain carries TRBV20-1 and TRBJ2-1, with 10 bases identical to TRBD2. CDR1 and CDR2 from the germline V gene are DFQATT and SNEGSKA (reference sequence). V was pared by 5 bases and J by 7 bases, with 5 bases of the junction left unmatched. The length of the CDR3 is 13 residues. CDR3 DNA sequence: TGCAGTGCTGGGATTAGCGGGGGGAATGAGCAGTTCTTC. Residues: CSAGISGGNEQFF.

There are a few counts of this clonotype. V and J are TRBV11-3 and TRBJ2-1, with a tentative D call TRBD1 (5 bases). This CDR3 is 15 amino acids long. Germline V CDR1 and CDR2: SGHNT, YENEEA. With 5 bases removed from V and 4 bases from J, the gap between germline ends came to 15 bases. The DNA for the CDR3 is TGTGCCAGCAGCCCATCTGACAGCAATTACAATGAGCAGTTCTTC. Protein sequence: CASSPSDSNYNEQFF. Full variable domain (rest looked up from reference TRBV11-3 and TRBJ2-1): EAGVVQSPRYKIIEKKQPVAFWCNPISGHNTLYWYLQNLGQGPELLIRYENEEAVDDSQLPKDRFSAERLKGVDSTLKIQPAELGDSAVYLCASSPSDSNYNEQFFGPGTRLTVL.

The sample holds a few counts of this clonotype. The V and J genes are TRBV7-6 and TRBJ2-1; unclear D gene. Germline assignment: CDR1 SGHVS and CDR2 FNYEAQ. V was cut by 2 bases and J by 8 bases, with 16 bases left in between. The CDR3 covers 15 residues. For the CDR3, the DNA is TGTGCCAGCAGCTTAAGAGGACGACATCTCGATGAGCAGTTCTTC. Its protein product is CASSLRGRHLDEQFF.

The V call is TRBV28, the J call TRBJ2-3, with D unresolved. Trimming pared 5 bases from V and 0 bases from J, leaving 12 bases between. This CDR3 has 15 residues. Germline assignment: CDR1 MDHEN and CDR2 SYDVKM. The chain's CDR3 is CASSPYPSSTDTQYF. CDR3 bases: TGTGCCAGCAGTCCGTACCCTTCCAGCACAGATACGCAGTATTTT.

The chain employs TRBV29-1 and TRBJ2-7; 10 nucleotides line up with TRBD1. V lost 6 bases, J lost 0 bases, and 5 bases stayed unmatched. This CDR3 contains 14 residues. Germline values: CDR1 SQVTM, CDR2 ANQGSEA. CDR3 DNA: TGCAGCGTGGGGACAGGGGAGAGCTCCTACGAGCAGTACTTC. Protein sequence: CSVGTGESSYEQYF.

This clonotype was recorded once. In DNA, the CDR3 is TGTGCCAGCAGTTCCCTGACAGGGACCGGGGGCGAGCAGTACTTC. It specifies CASSSLTGTGGEQYF. The chain recombines TRBV6-5 with TRBJ2-7; D is possibly TRBD1 (7 bases). The V gene's germline CDR1 is MNHEY and CDR2 SVGAGI. The V and J ends lost 4 bases and 6 bases respectively, with 19 bases between them. This CDR3 contains 15 residues.

The V and J genes are TRBV28 and TRBJ1-1, with 7 bases matching TRBD1. The CDR3 has 15 residues. Germline-derived CDR1 and CDR2 are MDHEN and SYDVKM. V dropped 5 bases and J dropped 1; count of bases not matched to a gene: 7. CDR3 in DNA: TGTGCCAGCAGTAGACAGGGAGGGGGGAACACTGAAGCTTTCTTT. Its translation: CASSRQGGGNTEAFF.

As regards this clonotype: Sequence at one end of the junction differs from germline and may be a read error. In DNA, the CDR3 is TGTGCTAGCAGCTTAGCAGCTAGCGGGGGCCCTTTCACAGATACGCAGTATTTT. Translated: CASSLAASGGPFTDTQYF. The chain joins TRBV7-6 to TRBJ2-3; 10 positions match TRBD2. Germline V gives CDR1 SGHVS, CDR2 FNYEAQ. The CDR3 extends over 18 amino acids.

The chain has TRBV6-6 and TRBJ1-2; no clear D. CDR3 length: 13 residues. V was shortened by 10 bases and J by 2 bases, with 14 bases between the two germline ends. The germline V gene has CDR1 MNHNY and CDR2 SVGAGI (reference sequence). The CDR3: CAIFLGSNYGYTF. The CDR3 DNA follows: TGTGCCATCTTCCTGGGGTCGAACTATGGCTACACCTTC.

This chain uses TRBV28 with TRBJ1-2, with 9 bases aligning to TRBD1. The CDR3 extends over 14 amino acids. V was pared by 5 bases and J by 4 bases, with 5 bases of the junction left unmatched. The germline CDR1 and CDR2 sequences are MDHEN and SYDVKM. The CDR3 spells CASSPGTGTYGYTF. DNA of the CDR3: TGTGCCAGCAGTCCCGGGACAGGGACCTATGGCTACACCTTC.

This clonotype was seen a few times. The genes are TRBV3-1 and TRBJ2-4; weak D call: TRBD1 (6 bases). The CDR3 spans 13 residues. Germline V gene lookup returns CDR1 LGHDT and CDR2 YNNKEL (reference sequence). Trimming removed 3 bases from V and 14 bases from J, with 17 bases in between. CDR3 nucleotides: TGTGCCAGCAGCCACGACCACAGGGTAGTGGAGTACTTC. Translated, it gives CASSHDHRVVEYF.

J is TRBJ2-1 and V is TRBV6-2 or TRBV6-3; the D gene could be TRBD1 or TRBD2 (5 bases each). V lost 0 bases and J 1 base, leaving 13 bases between the germline ends. The V gene's germline CDR1 is MNHEY and CDR2 SVGEGT. CDR3 length: 17 residues. The CDR3 DNA follows: TGTGCCAGCAGTTACTCCGGGACGTATTTTTCCTACAATGAGCAGTTCTTC. Amino acids: CASSYSGTYFSYNEQFF.

This clonotype appeared a few times. V gene TRBV28 combines with J gene TRBJ2-1; 13 bases agree with TRBD2. J gave up 8 bases and V 1 base, and 5 bases lay outside the gene matches. Per the germline V gene, CDR1 is MDHEN and CDR2 is SYDVKM. The CDR3 has 16 amino acids. The CDR3 DNA follows: TGTGCCAGCAGTTTATTAACTAGCGGGGGGGGTTATGAGCAGTTCTTC. Translation gives CASSLLTSGGGYEQFF.

This chain uses TRBV4-1 with TRBJ2-2; perhaps TRBD2 as D (7 bases). CDR1 MGHRA and CDR2 YSYEKL come from the germline V gene. V was pared by 1 base and J by 6 bases, with 12 bases between. The length of the CDR3 is 15 residues. The CDR3 nucleotides read TGCGCCAGCAGCCAAGTGGCGGGGGCCGCCGGGGAGCTGTTTTTT. It translates to CASSQVAGAAGELFF.

The V gene is TRBV6-5, the J gene TRBJ2-1; 9 bases are a match to TRBD2. Trimming at V came to 2 bases and at J to 8 bases, leaving 13 bases not matched to a gene. Germline V lookup: CDR1 MNHEY, CDR2 SVGAGI. There are 17 residues in the CDR3. DNA for the CDR3: TGTGCCAGCAGTTACGGTGCCCCTGGCGGGGGGGCCTATGAGCAGTTCTTC. This codes for CASSYGAPGGGAYEQFF.

This chain's CDR3 is CASSYGDPNFYSGNTIYF. The CDR3 DNA sequence: TGTGCCAGCAGTTATGGGGACCCCAACTTTTACTCTGGAAACACCATATATTTT. The chain couples TRBV6-5 to TRBJ1-3, with D possibly TRBD1 on 5 matching bases. Germline V gene sequence: CDR1 MNHEY, CDR2 SVGAGI. With 3 bases removed from V and 0 bases from J, the gap between germline ends came to 18 bases. The CDR3 runs 18 residues.

A remark on this clonotype: One end of the junction varies from germline; a read error may be responsible. V usage is TRBV12-5 and J usage is TRBJ1-1; TRBD1 aligns across 12 bases. The CDR3 consists of 17 residues. Germline V gene data show CDR1 as LGHNT and CDR2 as FRNRAP. The CDR3, as DNA: TGTGCTAGGGGTTTCGGGACAGGGGGCACTGTGAACACTGAAGCTTTCTTT. Encoded protein: CARGFGTGGTVNTEAFF.

This clonotype was detected only a few times. The V call is TRBV6-6, the J call TRBJ1-2, with D uncertain. CDR1 MNHNY and CDR2 SVGAGI come from the germline V gene (reference sequence). The CDR3 consists of 16 residues. Deletions cut 1 base from V and 0 bases from J, with 12 bases between. The CDR3 region has the DNA TGTGCCAGCAGTTACTTGATTACCGCAGCTAACTATGGCTACACCTTC. The encoded protein is CASSYLITAANYGYTF.

The CDR3 here is CSAGMVYEQYV. In DNA form, the CDR3 reads TGCAGTGCTGGCATGGTCTACGAGCAGTACGTC. This chain links TRBV20-1 with TRBJ2-7; D ambiguous. Trimming took off 5 bases at V and 3 bases at J, with 8 bases between the two ends. In germline, CDR1 is DFQATT, CDR2 SNEGSKA (reference sequence). The CDR3 is 11 amino acids.

The J gene is TRBJ2-2, the V gene TRBV19; unclear D gene. V lost 8 bases, J lost 3 bases, and 13 bases lay in between. Germline lookup yields CDR1 LNHDA and CDR2 SQIVND (reference sequence). The CDR3 length is 14 residues. The CDR3 nucleotides read TGTGCCAGTCGACCCCCTATTTACACCGGGGAGCTGTTTTTT. Amino acid sequence: CASRPPIYTGELFF.

There are many counts of this clonotype. This rearrangement joins TRBV7-6 to TRBJ2-2, with 12 bases that match TRBD1. The CDR3 has 18 amino acids. J gave up 5 bases and V 0 bases, and 7 bases lay outside the gene matches. Per germline, CDR1 SGHVS and CDR2 FNYEAQ. CDR3 loop: CASSLAPGTGGATGELFF. In DNA form, the CDR3 reads TGTGCCAGCAGCTTAGCCCCCGGGACAGGGGGCGCGACCGGGGAGCTGTTTTTT.

The V gene is TRBV6-6, the J gene TRBJ1-2; 8 positions agree with TRBD1. The CDR3 spans 14 residues. Germline V lookup: CDR1 MNHNY, CDR2 SVGAGI (reference sequence). After removal of 4 bases from V and 7 bases from J, the junction contained 8 bases not matched to a gene. CDR3 nucleotide sequence: TGTGCCAGCAGTTGCGCAGGGGGCTTGGCTGGCTACACCTTC. Its translation: CASSCAGGLAGYTF.

This clonotype has only a few counts. The chain is built from TRBV6-6 and TRBJ2-5; TRBD2 might be the D (6 bases). V lost 0 bases, J lost 1 base, and 24 bases lay in between. The CDR3 totals 20 residues. CDR1 and CDR2 from the germline V gene are MNHNY and SVGAGI (reference sequence). The CDR3 nucleotides read TGTGCCAGCAGTTACTCGATACGCGGACTCCGGCGGGGACCCCAAGAGACCCAGTACTTC. Its protein is CASSYSIRGLRRGPQETQYF.

This clonotype was seen ten or more times. V gene TRBV7-2 combines with J gene TRBJ2-2, with a possible D match to TRBD1 (5 bases). This CDR3 is built from 17 residues. The V gene's germline CDR1 is SGHTA and CDR2 FQGNSA. V dropped 3 bases and J dropped 4 bases, with 18 bases sitting between them. The CDR3 spells CASSLAGLMAVTGELFF. In DNA form, the CDR3 reads TGTGCCAGCAGCTTGGCAGGGCTGATGGCCGTCACCGGGGAGCTGTTTTTT.